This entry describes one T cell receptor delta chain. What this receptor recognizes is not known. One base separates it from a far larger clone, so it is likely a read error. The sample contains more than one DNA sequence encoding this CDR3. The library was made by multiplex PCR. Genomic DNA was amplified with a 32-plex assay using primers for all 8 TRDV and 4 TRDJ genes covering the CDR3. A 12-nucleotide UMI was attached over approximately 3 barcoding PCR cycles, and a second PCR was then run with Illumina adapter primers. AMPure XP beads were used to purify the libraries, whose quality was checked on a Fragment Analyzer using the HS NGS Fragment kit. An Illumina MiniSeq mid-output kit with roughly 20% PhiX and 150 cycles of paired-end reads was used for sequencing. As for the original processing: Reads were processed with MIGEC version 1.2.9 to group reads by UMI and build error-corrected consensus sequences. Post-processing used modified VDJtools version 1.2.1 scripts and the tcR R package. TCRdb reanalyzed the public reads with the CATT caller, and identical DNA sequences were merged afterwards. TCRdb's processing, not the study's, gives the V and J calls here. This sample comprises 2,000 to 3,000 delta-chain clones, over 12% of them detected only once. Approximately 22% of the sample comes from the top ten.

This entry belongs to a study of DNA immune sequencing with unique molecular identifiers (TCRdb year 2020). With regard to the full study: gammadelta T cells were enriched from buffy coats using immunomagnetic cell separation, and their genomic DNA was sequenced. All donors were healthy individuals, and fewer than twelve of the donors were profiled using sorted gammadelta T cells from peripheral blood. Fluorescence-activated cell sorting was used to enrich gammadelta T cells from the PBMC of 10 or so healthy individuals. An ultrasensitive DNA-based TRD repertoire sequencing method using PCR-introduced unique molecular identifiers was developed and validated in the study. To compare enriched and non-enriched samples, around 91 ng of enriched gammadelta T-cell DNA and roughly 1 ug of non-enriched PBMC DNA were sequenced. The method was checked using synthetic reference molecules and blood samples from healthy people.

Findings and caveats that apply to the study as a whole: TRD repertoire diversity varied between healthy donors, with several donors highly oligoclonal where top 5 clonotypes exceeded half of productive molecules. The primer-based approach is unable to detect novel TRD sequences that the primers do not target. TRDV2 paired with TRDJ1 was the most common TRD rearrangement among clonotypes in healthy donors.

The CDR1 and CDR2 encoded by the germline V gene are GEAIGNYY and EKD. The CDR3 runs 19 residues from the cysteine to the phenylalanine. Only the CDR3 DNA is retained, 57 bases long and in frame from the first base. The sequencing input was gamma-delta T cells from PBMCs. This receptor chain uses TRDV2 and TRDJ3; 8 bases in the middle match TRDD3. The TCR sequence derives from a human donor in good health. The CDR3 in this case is CACDRLGGVRSWDTRQMFF. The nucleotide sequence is TGTGCCTGTGATCGACTGGGGGGTGTCCGTTCCTGGGACACCCGACAAATGTTTTTC.